The entry below gives a single TCR beta chain sequence along with its context. The data are from a study of blood T cell repertoires in COVID-19. Profiling relied on immunoSEQ multiplex PCR, and the TCRdb table lists in-frame clones only, not all of them. The table has hundreds of thousands of clones, 89% seen once; the top ten hold about 0.91%. V lost 3 bases to trimming and J lost 5 bases, with 9 bases between them. Germline V gives CDR1 KGHDR, CDR2 SFDVKD. CDR3 length: 14 amino acids. Input material: peripheral blood. The receptor comes from a man aged 18 to 35 with COVID-19, enrolled during active disease. The V call is TRBV24-1, the J call TRBJ2-2, with D maybe TRBD1 (6 bases). The CDR3 spells CATSDPGQTGELFF. The CDR3 bases are TGTGCCACCAGTGATCCTGGACAGACCGGGGAGCTGTTTTTT.